This T cell receptor beta chain was identified during a study of blood T cells in healthy people across ages. Broader study findings: Significant beta diversity loss was already apparent by age about 42, declining roughly linearly. Both naive CD4+ cell counts and diversity were greater in long-lived donors than in aged donors.

A J-beta primer mix and a sample-barcoded 5' primer were used in a second PCR of roughly 7 to 12 cycles. TCRdb independently ran MiXCR on the 5' RACE reads; one entry per CDR3 protein. The data show about 580,000 distinct CDR3 sequences, around 50% seen once. Germline-derived CDR1 and CDR2 are MDHEN and SYDVKM. This CDR3 has 15 amino acids. V was trimmed by 5 bases and J by 9 bases, leaving 20 bases between them. As regards this clonotype: Its matching antigen is unknown.

Each sample provided at least 6 micrograms of extracted total RNA. The sample consisted of blood. The V call is TRBV28, the J call TRBJ2-1; possible D gene TRBD1, 6 bases. The receptor was isolated from a man aged 80 or over in good health. CDR3 residues: CASSPIGQDSTEQFF. Written as DNA, the CDR3 is TGTGCCAGCAGTCCGATAGGGCAGGACAGTACTGAGCAGTTCTTC.